This TCR beta chain was observed in a study of T-cell memory formation after mild COVID-19. Researchers used 5'RACE with constant-segment primers to make TCR alpha and TCR beta cDNA libraries that carry sample barcodes and UMIs. TCRdb redid the calling of the 5' RACE reads with MiXCR, one entry per CDR3 protein. The sample holds just under 150,000 distinct CDR3 sequences; roughly 19% are singletons and the top ten take about 2%. Germline V gives CDR1 SGHRS, CDR2 YFSETQ. The CDR3 is made up of 15 amino acids. Trimming pared 2 bases from V and 8 bases from J, leaving 19 bases between. As regards this clonotype: The antigen is undetermined.

Study-wide findings and caveats: Cross-reactive memory appears to have joined, as suggested by some responding clones showing up in pre-infection memory. Clones that got smaller from day 15 to 85 had even CD4/CD8, while clones growing later tipped toward CD4+. CD4+ contracting clones were mainly CM and EM; CD8+ ones, EMRA.

The chain combines TRBV5-1 with TRBJ1-2; D is unclear. Sequenced: PBMCs or a T cell subset sorted from them (not recorded which). This TCR was recovered from an adult woman who had mild COVID-19 (a few samples of this study predate the infection). Cell type and time point are not known. The CDR3 DNA is TGCGCCAGCAGCTTCAACCCCGGGAGCGTAGGGGGCTACACCTTC. Its translation is CASSFNPGSVGGYTF.